This is a list of T cell receptor beta chains from one sample in a study of blood T cell repertoires in COVID-19. This table comes from immunoSEQ multiplex PCR, and its TCRdb copy is limited to in-frame clones, with some not included. The repertoire has over 200,000 clones, around 90% of them found once; the top ten carry 0.65% to 0.9%. The sample comprised peripheral blood. The receptors derive from a woman aged 25 to 39 with acute or convalescent COVID-19. CDR3s include the opening cysteine and the closing phenylalanine or tryptophan.

TRBV29-1 10 CSVELSGYTF
TRBV5-1 13 CASSSGGAHGYTF
TRBV24-1 16 CAASDFWTANTGELFF
TRBV10-3 12 CAISGSDREAFF
TRBV9 15 CASSVGGQGRGGYTF
TRBV15 15 CATSRPGLAGREQYF
TRBV18 16 CASSPGSGSGTDTQYF
TRBV12-5 14 CASGTSTGNYGYTF
TRBV7-3 13 CASRTGNNSPLHF
TRBV9 15 CASSQEASGVYEQYF
TRBV5-6 17 CASSWTSGRASRNEQFF
TRBV29-1 15 CSVDRTVGGTGELFF
TRBV20-1 12 CSASVGAHGYTF
TRBV4-3 16 CASSQNPTGVNTEAFF
TRBV29-1 15 CSVRVGGALNTEAFF
TRBV19 15 CASSISSGSTDTQYF
TRBV7-2 16 CASSPYSGTGGLEQYF
TRBV9 15 CASSVGDTRGDTQYF
TRBV2 13 CASRLADKHEQYF
TRBV6-5 13 CASSRDYQETQYF
TRBV5-1 15 CASSLGLAGVETQYF
TRBV14 12 CASSPRGRLLHF
TRBV3-1/TRBV3-2 15 CASSHGTGGSHEQYF
TRBV27 13 CASNFQLRYEQYF
TRBV5-1 13 CASHLTMNTEAFF
TRBV6-4 13 CASSITGGYGYTF
TRBV5-8 14 CASSEDSPTDTQYF
TRBV6-5 15 CASSRSGPRTGELFF
TRBV27 13 CASKPTGDYEQYF
TRBV24-1 17 CATSDLRRGSSYNEQFF
TRBV7-3 11 CASSEDQPQHF